These T cell receptor beta chains were read from a single sample in a study of control samples from healthy donors and cancer patients. The method was immunoSEQ multiplex PCR; TCRdb's version includes in-frame clones alone and lacks a portion of them. This table has 90,000 or so clones, roughly 86% appearing once. What was sequenced was blood. The receptor source for this set is a woman aged 50 to 65 in good health. Each CDR3 is given with its conserved first and last residue. D genes are given only for firm matches. Only some rows state a clone size, as once, few, many or a class for expanded clones.

abundance	d_gene	j_gene	v_gene	CDR3aa	CDR3nt
.	.	TRBJ1-5	TRBV6-5	CATTPRGIYQPQHF	TGTGCCACCACACCCAGGGGTATTTATCAGCCCCAGCATTTT
.	TRBD1	TRBJ1-5	TRBV5-6	CASSGPYRQGANQPQHF	TGTGCCAGCAGCGGGCCCTACCGACAGGGGGCGAATCAGCCCCAGCATTTT
.	.	TRBJ1-1	TRBV18	CASSPPLKMNTEAFF	TGTGCCAGCTCACCACCCCTGAAGATGAACACTGAAGCTTTCTTT
.	.	TRBJ1-3	TRBV5-1	CASSWGDKSSGNTIYF	TGCGCCAGCAGCTGGGGAGACAAGAGCTCTGGAAACACCATATATTTT
.	TRBD1	TRBJ1-1	TRBV6-5	CASSSLDRGRGKGAFF	TGTGCCAGCAGTTCCTTGGACAGGGGGCGTGGGAAAGGAGCTTTCTTT
.	.	TRBJ2-5	TRBV6-2/TRBV6-3	CASSYSQQETQYF	TGTGCCAGCAGTTACTCACAGCAAGAGACCCAGTACTTC
few	TRBD1	TRBJ1-5	TRBV19	CASSKQGVSNQPQHF	TGTGCCAGTAGTAAACAGGGGGTGAGCAATCAGCCCCAGCATTTT
.	TRBD2	TRBJ2-1	TRBV11-2	CASSYLAGGSIDEQFF	TGTGCCAGCAGCTATTTAGCGGGGGGTTCCATCGATGAGCAGTTCTTC
.	TRBD1	TRBJ1-5	TRBV19	CASSSGQGGDQPQHF	TGTGCCAGTAGTAGCGGACAGGGGGGTGATCAGCCCCAGCATTTT
.	TRBD1	TRBJ1-2	TRBV10-3	CAISDVGTGRSSSYTF	TGTGCCATCAGTGACGTAGGGACAGGGCGAAGTTCGAGCTACACCTTC
.	.	TRBJ1-2	TRBV6-2/TRBV6-3	CASSYSGRANYGYTF	TGTGCCAGCAGTTACTCGGGACGGGCTAACTATGGCTACACCTTC
.	TRBD2	TRBJ2-7	TRBV19	CASSTSTSASYEQYF	TGTGCCAGTAGCACCTCGACTAGCGCTTCCTACGAGCAGTACTTC
.	.	TRBJ2-5	TRBV4-1	CASSRTFGSPTETQYF	TGCGCCAGCAGCCGGACTTTTGGCTCCCCAACGGAGACCCAGTACTTC
few	.	TRBJ1-5	TRBV25-1	CASSEWDRGYGPQHF	TGTGCCAGCAGTGAATGGGACCGCGGTTACGGGCCCCAGCATTTT
few	.	TRBJ1-2	TRBV7-9	CASSLEAGVYGYTF	TGTGCCAGCAGCTTAGAGGCGGGAGTCTATGGCTACACCTTC
.	.	TRBJ2-3	TRBV7-6	CASSQGIRSTDTQYF	TGTGCCAGCAGCCAGGGGATTCGAAGCACAGATACGCAGTATTTT
once	.	TRBJ1-2	TRBV19	CASSIDGVNRARGGYTF	TGTGCCAGTAGTATAGATGGCGTGAACAGGGCTAGGGGTGGCTACACCTTC
once	.	TRBJ2-7	TRBV7-8	CASGEQVSPYEQYF	TGTGCCAGCGGGGAACAGGTTTCCCCTTACGAGCAGTACTTC
.	TRBD2	TRBJ2-1	TRBV11-3	CASSLDRGAYNEQFF	TGTGCCAGCAGCTTAGATCGGGGGGCCTACAATGAGCAGTTCTTC
once	TRBD1	TRBJ2-2	TRBV4-2	CASSQRQGNTGELFF	TGTGCCAGCAGCCAGAGACAGGGGAACACCGGGGAGCTGTTTTTT
.	TRBD2	TRBJ2-1	TRBV19	CASSFPGLANEQFF	TGTGCCAGTAGTTTTCCGGGACTAGCAAATGAGCAGTTCTTC
.	.	TRBJ2-1	TRBV3-1/TRBV3-2	CASSQELLGGLNNEQFF	TGTGCCAGCAGCCAAGAACTTCTAGGGGGGCTCAACAATGAGCAGTTCTTC
.	.	TRBJ2-4	TRBV19	CASSLPRQLGLAKNIQYF	TGTGCCAGTAGTCTACCTCGACAGCTTGGTTTAGCCAAAAACATTCAGTACTTC
.	.	TRBJ1-1	TRBV28	CASSLPSEVSEAFF	TGTGCCAGCAGTTTACCCTCAGAGGTGTCCGAAGCTTTCTTT
once	TRBD2	TRBJ2-1	TRBV4-1	CASSQDSGSPADYYNEQFF	TGCGCCAGCAGCCAAGATAGCGGGAGCCCCGCTGACTATTACAATGAGCAGTTCTTC
.	.	TRBJ1-1	TRBV19	CASSTLGPRNTEAFF	TGTGCCAGTAGTACCTTGGGTCCCAGGAACACTGAAGCTTTCTTT
.	.	TRBJ1-1	TRBV29-1	CSPPSPNTEAFF	TGCAGCCCACCGTCTCCCAACACTGAAGCTTTCTTT
.	TRBD2	TRBJ2-2	TRBV7-2	CASSLGRLAAGELFF	TGTGCCAGCAGCTTAGGTCGACTAGCAGCCGGGGAGCTGTTTTTT
.	.	TRBJ1-1	TRBV18	CASSPSQGHTEAFF	TGTGCCAGCTCACCGTCCCAGGGGCACACTGAAGCTTTCTTT
.	TRBD2	TRBJ2-7	TRBV5-6	CASSKLAGGTYEQYF	TGTGCCAGCAGCAAACTAGCGGGAGGGACCTACGAGCAGTACTTC
.	.	TRBJ1-4	TRBV7-9	CASSPPWSGGEKLFF	TGTGCCAGCAGCCCCCCTTGGTCTGGGGGTGAAAAACTGTTTTTT